The present T cell receptor (beta chain) was sequenced within a study of blood T cell repertoires in COVID-19. In the authors' methods: Reference gene primer amplification gave nucleated cell count estimates. Method: immunoSEQ multiplex PCR; TCRdb's copy keeps in-frame clones and lacks some. The V and J calls and clone size come from that table; D and trimming were worked out from the DNA. This repertoire shows about 280,000 clones, roughly 85% found once; its top ten account for about 14%. This CDR3 comprises 15 residues. Germline V CDR1 and CDR2: LGHDT, YNNKEL (reference sequence). Trimming removed 6 bases from V and 0 bases from J, with 12 bases in between.

What was sequenced was peripheral blood. This receptor was obtained from a human donor in a cohort sampled during active COVID-19. V is TRBV3-1 (or the pseudogene TRBV3-2) and J is TRBJ2-1; weak D call: TRBD2 (5 bases). CDR3 sequence (DNA): TGTGCCAGCAGACTTGCGGGTGCCTCCTACAATGAGCAGTTCTTC. Translated, it gives CASRLAGASYNEQFF.